This T cell receptor beta chain is drawn from a study of blood T cell repertoires in COVID-19. Study context: Both acute and convalescent COVID-19 samples were obtained from the United States, Italy and Spain. Sources were T cells, B-cell-depleted T cells, or PBMCs; the material itself was cDNA or gDNA.

Cohort placement rested on clinical history that participants reported themselves. The CDR3 loop spans 13 amino acids. Trimming stripped 4 bases from V and 3 bases from J, with 9 bases between. Germline values: CDR1 SNHLY, CDR2 FYNNEI. Here immunoSEQ multiplex PCR was the method, and the copy in TCRdb shows in-frame clones only, minus some. The sample shows about 210,000 clones, approximately 88% of them seen only once. The J gene is TRBJ2-5, the V gene TRBV2; D is possibly TRBD2 (5 bases). Input material: PBMCs or T cells enriched from blood (not recorded which). This receptor was taken from a woman aged 40 to 50 with acute COVID-19. The CDR3 spells CASSVERKETQYF. The CDR3 bases are TGTGCCAGCAGTGTTGAGCGGAAAGAGACCCAGTACTTC.